The clone carrying this TCR beta chain was detected only a few times. Its target is unknown. This record comes from a study of T cell repertoires in cytomegalovirus infection. TCRdb re-called the reads with MiXCR, one entry per CDR3 protein. The table shows roughly 310,000 distinct CDR3 sequences, with roughly 15% occurring only once. The CDR3 extends over 17 amino acids. Between the trimmed V and J ends, which lost 5 bases and 2 bases, there was a span of 20 bases. Germline CDR1 and CDR2: MDHEN and SYDVKM. Study results and limitations: HLA-C-restricted CMV clonotypes gave the most frequent clonotype in two of eight donors. Carriers of CMV plus the relevant HLA were identified by cumulative public TCR beta family frequency.

The sample taken for sequencing was PBMCs. This sequence originates from a human donor in good health (CMV status not recorded). Some clones in this sample may be carry-over from other donors' samples. The chain couples TRBV28 to TRBJ2-3; possible D gene TRBD2, 5 bases. This CDR3 reads CASSPDPRRLSTDTQYF. CDR3 nucleotides: TGTGCCAGCAGTCCCGATCCGAGGAGGTTATCCACAGATACGCAGTATTTT.